The 26 T cell receptor beta chains reported below all come from one sample, sequenced in a study of a mutant IDH1 vaccine in newly diagnosed glioma. Time point indicated: week 47, end of study. A single vaccine dose contained 300 ug of mutant IDH1 20-mer peptide, and topical imiquimod was used with it. These receptors' targets are unknown. The repertoire was sequenced with immunoSEQ multiplex PCR; TCRdb's copy has only in-frame clones and lacks some. The data show 30,000 to 40,000 clones, 75% to 95% seen once. Sequencing used PBMCs, obtained from a glioma patient whose treatment included an IDH1 peptide vaccine. The receptors derive from a woman aged 40 to 55 with glioma.

The chain has TRBV10-2 and TRBJ2-6; the D gene is possibly TRBD2 (6 bases). The CDR3 runs 17 residues. V was shortened by 6 bases and J by 0 bases, with 15 bases between the two germline ends. CDR1 WSHSY and CDR2 SAAADI come from the germline V gene. The CDR3, as DNA: TGCGCCAGCAGCCGGGGGACGGACCGCTCTGGGGCCAACGTCCTGACTTTC. The encoded protein is CASSRGTDRSGANVLTF.

The chain recombines TRBV6-1 with TRBJ2-6; D might be TRBD1 (6 bases). Trimming left V 7 bases short and J 1 base short, with 11 bases between. The germline V gene encodes CDR1 MNHNS and CDR2 SASEGT. This CDR3 contains 15 residues. CDR3 in DNA: TGTGCCAGCAATCCTCAGGGGTCTGGGGCCAACGTCCTGACTTTC. As protein: CASNPQGSGANVLTF.

In this sample, this clone turned up once. The chain employs TRBV27 and TRBJ1-2; D call uncertain. V lost 7 bases, J lost 1 base, and 13 bases lay in between. The germline CDR1 and CDR2 sequences are MNHEY and SMNVEV (reference sequence). The CDR3 consists of 14 residues. The DNA for the CDR3 is TGTGCCAGCAAACCCTCCCAGGATAACTATGGCTACACCTTC. Translated: CASKPSQDNYGYTF.

J is TRBJ1-3 and V is TRBV13, with 11 bases fitting TRBD1. Germline assignment: CDR1 PRHDT and CDR2 FYEKMQ (reference sequence). There are 17 residues in the CDR3. The V and J ends lost 4 bases and 4 bases, in that order; junction bases with no gene match: 9. The CDR3 region has the DNA TGTGCCAGCAGCTCTATTGGGACAGGGGGTCGAGGAAACACCATATATTTT. This sequence encodes CASSSIGTGGRGNTIYF.

The chain links TRBV25-1 to TRBJ1-5; tentative D call: TRBD1 (5 bases). CDR1 and CDR2 (germline): MGHDK, SYGVNS. V was trimmed by 1 base and J by 4 bases, leaving 8 bases between them. This CDR3 has 14 residues. CDR3 nucleotide sequence: TGTGCCAGCAGTGAATTCGCAGGGAATCAGCCCCAGCATTTT. It translates to CASSEFAGNQPQHF. Full variable domain (outside the CDR3, taken from reference TRBV25-1 and TRBJ1-5): EADIYQTPRYLVIGTGKKITLECSQTMGHDKMYWYQQDPGMELHLIHYSYGVNSTEKGDLSSESTVSRIRTEHFPLTLESARPSHTSQYLCASSEFAGNQPQHFGDGTRLSIL.

The V and J genes are TRBV6-5 and TRBJ2-1, with 9 nucleotides matching TRBD2. V gave up 3 bases and J gave up 1 base; unmatched junction bases: 1. CDR3 length: 15 amino acids. Per germline, CDR1 MNHEY and CDR2 SVGAGI. The CDR3 is CASSYSGGSYNEQFF. The CDR3 nucleotides are TGTGCCAGCAGTTATAGCGGGGGTTCCTACAATGAGCAGTTCTTC.

The V and J genes are TRBV15 and TRBJ2-7; a weak D match, TRBD1 (5 bases). Germline lookup yields CDR1 LNHNV and CDR2 YYDKDF (reference sequence). The V end lost 0 bases, the J end lost 4 bases, and 7 bases lay between the germline ends. The CDR3 spans 13 residues. The CDR3: CATSRETEYEQYF. CDR3 nucleotide sequence: TGTGCCACCAGCAGAGAGACAGAGTACGAGCAGTACTTC. Supplemented by reference TRBV15 and TRBJ2-7, the full variable domain reads DAMVIQNPRYQVTQFGKPVTLSCSQTLNHNVMYWYQQKSSQAPKLLFHYYDKDFNNEADTPDNFQSRRPNTSFCFLDIRSPGLGDTAMYLCATSRETEYEQYFGPGTRLTVT.

CDR3: CASSVDGEVTQYF. The CDR3 DNA sequence: TGTGCCAGCAGCGTAGATGGAGAGGTGACCCAGTACTTC. The gene calls are TRBV9 and TRBJ2-5; no definite D call. Trimming shortened V by 0 bases and J by 7 bases, and 10 bases separated the two germline ends. The germline CDR1 and CDR2 sequences are SGDLS and YYNGEE. CDR3 length: 13 residues. The full variable domain, in which reference TRBV9 and TRBJ2-5 provide the parts outside the CDR3, is DSGVTQTPKHLITATGQRVTLRCSPRSGDLSVYWYQQSLDQGLQFLIQYYNGEERAKGNILERFSAQQFPDLHSELNLSSLELGDSALYFCASSVDGEVTQYFGPGTRLLVL.

The chain links TRBV2 to TRBJ1-1; unclear D gene. Looked up from germline, CDR1 is SNHLY and CDR2 is FYNNEI. V lost 4 bases, J lost 7 bases, and 19 bases lay in between. This CDR3 is built from 15 residues. CDR3 in amino acids: CASSGPGMATLEAFF. The DNA of the CDR3 is TGTGCCAGCAGTGGACCCGGGATGGCCACCCTTGAAGCTTTCTTT.

This sequence joins TRBV14 and TRBJ1-2; D uncertain. The CDR3 is 15 amino acids. CDR1 SGHDN and CDR2 FVKESK come from the germline V gene. Trimming stripped 0 bases from V and 9 bases from J, with 17 bases between. CDR3 in DNA: TGTGCCAGCAGCCAAGATTCCTCGGGTTACGGGAGCTACACCTTC. Amino acid sequence: CASSQDSSGYGSYTF.

The chain combines TRBV6-1 with TRBJ2-5; TRBD1 matches 11 bases. Germline V gene lookup returns CDR1 MNHNS and CDR2 SASEGT. The CDR3 sequence is 15 residues long. With 5 bases clipped from V and 4 bases from J, the junction kept 6 bases outside the gene matches. The chain's CDR3 is CASSSGTGGRETQYF. The CDR3 region has the DNA TGTGCCAGCAGTTCCGGGACAGGGGGGAGAGAGACCCAGTACTTC.

The chain uses TRBV7-2 and TRBJ2-5; 10 positions agree with TRBD2. This CDR3 has 18 residues. Germline-derived CDR1 and CDR2 are SGHTA and FQGNSA. The ends lost 5 bases at V and 1 base at J; junction bases unmatched: 13. The CDR3 spells CASSPRLAGAPPQETQYF. CDR3 sequence (DNA): TGTGCCAGCAGCCCACGCCTAGCGGGGGCGCCGCCCCAAGAGACCCAGTACTTC.

V is TRBV2 and J is TRBJ2-2; no definite D call. V lost 4 bases and J 1 base, leaving 10 bases between the germline ends. The CDR3 consists of 15 residues. Germline values: CDR1 SNHLY, CDR2 FYNNEI. The CDR3 DNA reads as TGTGCCAGCAGTGGAGGAATGAGGAACACCGGGGAGCTGTTTTTT. It translates to CASSGGMRNTGELFF. Full variable domain (missing parts from reference TRBV2 and TRBJ2-2): EPEVTQTPSHQVTQMGQEVILRCVPISNHLYFYWYRQILGQKVEFLVSFYNNEISEKSEIFDDQFSVERPDGSNFTLKIRSTKLEDSAMYFCASSGGMRNTGELFFGEGSRLTVL.

The chain recombines TRBV2 with TRBJ2-5; TRBD2 matches at 8 bases. Trimming cost V 7 bases and J 2 bases; bases outside gene matches: 21. CDR1 and CDR2 from the germline V gene are SNHLY and FYNNEI. The CDR3 runs to 19 residues. The CDR3 sequence is CASNAPPVLAGARQETQYF. CDR3 sequence (DNA): TGTGCCAGCAACGCTCCCCCCGTCCTAGCGGGCGCTCGGCAAGAGACCCAGTACTTC.

V is TRBV14 and J is TRBJ2-5, with 7 bases matching TRBD2. CDR1 and CDR2 from the germline V gene are SGHDN and FVKESK. V gave up 1 base and J gave up 4 bases; unmatched junction bases: 3. This CDR3 is built from 14 residues. The CDR3 region has the DNA TGTGCCAGCAGCCAAGGGGCTAGCGGAGAGACCCAGTACTTC. Translated: CASSQGASGETQYF.

The chain has TRBV27 and TRBJ2-7; D is unresolved. The CDR3 spans 13 residues. V was shortened by 2 bases and J by 12 bases, with 17 bases between the two germline ends. Germline loops: CDR1 MNHEY, CDR2 SMNVEV (reference sequence). CDR3 coding DNA: TGTGCCAGCAGTTTAACCGTTAAGGCGTCCCTGTACTTC. It translates to CASSLTVKASLYF.

The chain recombines TRBV6-1 with TRBJ1-2; D unresolved. V was shortened by 3 bases and J by 4 bases, with 15 bases between the two germline ends. Germline assignment: CDR1 MNHNS and CDR2 SASEGT. This CDR3 comprises 15 residues. CDR3 in DNA: TGTGCCAGCAGTGATTTCGGGGAACGGGCCTATGGCTACACCTTC. Residues: CASSDFGERAYGYTF.

The chain combines TRBV13 with TRBJ1-4; TRBD1 matches at 7 bases. Germline CDR1 PRHDT, CDR2 FYEKMQ (reference sequence). This CDR3 has 16 amino acids. V trimming: 5 bases; J trimming: 7 bases; junction bases outside the gene matches: 13. Here the CDR3 reads CASSPRQGGIGEKLFF. CDR3 sequence (DNA): TGTGCCAGCAGCCCCCGACAGGGAGGGATCGGTGAAAAACTGTTTTTT. The whole variable domain, filled in from reference TRBV13 and TRBJ1-4, reads AAGVIQSPRHLIKEKRETATLKCYPIPRHDTVYWYQQGPGQDPQFLISFYEKMQSDKGSIPDRFSAQQFSDYHSELNMSSLELGDSALYFCASSPRQGGIGEKLFFGSGTQLSVL.

There are a few counts of this clone. The chain employs TRBV30 and TRBJ1-5; the D is unclear. The V end was cut by 0 bases, the J end by 4 bases, with 13 bases between. Germline V gene lookup returns CDR1 GTSNPN and CDR2 SVGIG (reference sequence). CDR3 length: 15 residues. The CDR3 DNA follows: TGTGCCTGGAGTGTACAGACACTGACTAATCAGCCCCAGCATTTT. Its translation: CAWSVQTLTNQPQHF.

The sample holds one count of this clone. The rearrangement uses TRBV11-2 and TRBJ1-2; maybe TRBD1 (6 bases). The length of the CDR3 is 14 residues. Between the trimmed V and J ends, which lost 5 bases and 5 bases, there was a span of 15 bases. Germline-derived CDR1 and CDR2 are SGHAT and FQNNGV. CDR3 nucleotide sequence: TGTGCCAGCAGCCGAACGGGGGGCGATTATGGCTACACCTTC. Protein sequence: CASSRTGGDYGYTF. The complete variable domain, with remaining parts taken from reference TRBV11-2 and TRBJ1-2, reads EAGVAQSPRYKIIEKRQSVAFWCNPISGHATLYWYQQILGQGPKLLIQFQNNGVVDDSQLPKDRFSAERLKGVDSTLKIQPAKLEDSAVYLCASSRTGGDYGYTFGSGTRLTVV.

The chain uses TRBV10-3 and TRBJ2-1; 12 nucleotides agree with TRBD2. After removal of 6 bases from V and 8 bases from J, the junction contained 8 bases not matched to a gene. The germline V gene has CDR1 ENHRY and CDR2 SYGVKD. The CDR3 length is 15 residues. CDR3 bases: TGTGCCATCAGGGAGACTAGCGGGGGCGTGTATGAGCAGTTCTTC. Protein: CAIRETSGGVYEQFF.

The rearrangement uses TRBV6-5 and TRBJ1-3; TRBD1 might be the D (5 bases). This CDR3 is built from 16 residues. CDR1 is MNHEY and CDR2 is SVGAGI in the germline V gene. The V end lost 2 bases, the J end lost 6 bases, and 17 bases lay between the germline ends. DNA of the CDR3: TGTGCCAGCAGTTACACCTGGTCCGTAGGGGCAAACACCATATATTTT. Translation: CASSYTWSVGANTIYF.

The rearrangement joins TRBV7-2 to TRBJ2-7, with 11 bases aligning to TRBD2. This CDR3 is 16 amino acids long. Germline V gives CDR1 SGHTA, CDR2 FQGNSA. The V segment lost 2 bases and the J segment 6 bases; nucleotides outside the gene matches: 9. The CDR3 nucleotides are TGTGCCAGCAGCTTACGAGCTAGCGGGGGGCAGGGCGAGCAGTACTTC. This translates into CASSLRASGGQGEQYF.

The chain combines TRBV10-2 with TRBJ2-2; 12 nucleotides match TRBD2. J lost 6 bases, V lost 9 bases, and 5 bases had no gene match. The germline V gene has CDR1 WSHSY and CDR2 SAAADI. This CDR3 has 14 amino acids. The CDR3 DNA follows: TGCGCCAGTCGACTAGCGGGGGTATCCGGGGAGCTGTTTTTT. Translation gives CASRLAGVSGELFF.

The rearrangement joins TRBV5-1 to TRBJ1-3; D might be TRBD1 (5 bases). CDR3 length equals 16 residues. Germline loops: CDR1 SGHRS, CDR2 YFSETQ. V lost 0 bases and J lost 0, with 10 bases in between. The CDR3 DNA reads TGCGCCAGCAGCTTGGGGGACCCACGCTCTGGAAACACCATATATTTT. Translation gives CASSLGDPRSGNTIYF.

V gene TRBV7-9 combines with J gene TRBJ2-5; D is perhaps TRBD2 (5 bases). CDR1 is SEHNR, CDR2 FQNEAQ, per germline (reference sequence). The CDR3 consists of 10 residues. Trimming pared 8 bases from V and 7 bases from J, leaving 8 bases between. CDR3 sequence reads: CASAGGTQYF. The DNA for the CDR3 is TGTGCCAGCGCCGGAGGGACCCAGTACTTC. The whole variable domain, filled in from reference TRBV7-9 and TRBJ2-5, reads DTGVSQNPRHKITKRGQNVTFRCDPISEHNRLYWYRQTLGQGPEFLTYFQNEAQLEKSRLLSDRFSAERPKGSFSTLEIQRTEQGDSAMYLCASAGGTQYFGPGTRLLVL.